This record covers a single T cell receptor beta chain. Antigen specificity is unknown. These data belong to a study of cytomegalovirus exposure and HLA in healthy donors. Overall study findings and caveats: Among donors in an Asian-associated ancestry cluster, a later analysis reportedly found fewer N-insertions than the roughly 650-donor mean. Cytomegalovirus association was listed for approximately 150 TCR beta chains. A likely sequencing artifact accounted for one observed cluster of highly shared sequence variants.

The V gene's germline CDR1 is MNHNY and CDR2 SVGAGI (reference sequence). The CDR3 has 12 residues. V was shortened by 3 bases and J by 1 base, with 4 bases between the two germline ends. The PCR used 60 Vbeta and 13 Jbeta primers. Per the original data handling: Unique TCR beta chains totaled 65 million to 95 million in a later count, with approximately 11 million of them shared. Measured with immunoSEQ multiplex PCR; TCRdb has only the in-frame clones, and not every one. From that table come the V and J calls and clone size; the DNA was used to work out D and trimming. This table has more than 95,000 clones, 78% appearing once.

The clonotype was recovered from a man younger than 40 in good health and CMV-seronegative. The sample consisted of PBMCs. The chain couples TRBV6-6 to TRBJ2-7, with no clear D. In nucleotides, the CDR3 is TGTGCCAGCAGTTATTCTTCCTACGAGCAGTACTTC. Translation: CASSYSSYEQYF.